Listed below are T cell receptor beta chains from one sample, sequenced in a study of PD-1 blockade in classical Hodgkin lymphoma. Here immunoSEQ multiplex PCR was the method, and the copy in TCRdb shows in-frame clones only, minus some. Of about 50,000 clones detected, roughly 80% appear once; the ten largest clones hold around 12%. The sequenced sample was peripheral blood mononuclear cells (PBMCs), obtained before the fourth cycle of nivolumab. The source is a human donor with classical Hodgkin lymphoma. Both conserved end residues are part of each CDR3. The order of the fields is D gene, V gene, J gene, clone size, CDR3 protein, CDR3 DNA. A D gene is named only where the DNA matches it firmly. The size entry is marked missing in some rows and otherwise reads once, few, many or a size class.

-	TRBV28	TRBJ1-5	-	CASSFIARSWQPQHF	TGTGCCAGCAGTTTCATAGCCCGTTCTTGGCAGCCCCAGCATTTT
-	TRBV27	TRBJ2-7	-	CASSRRGIGNEQYF	TGTGCCAGCAGTCGGAGGGGGATCGGGAACGAGCAGTACTTC
TRBD2	TRBV11-2	TRBJ2-1	-	CASSFSKPGLAGNEQFF	TGTGCCAGCAGCTTTTCAAAACCGGGACTAGCGGGAAATGAGCAGTTCTTC
TRBD1	TRBV6-4	TRBJ2-1	-	CASSEFTGANEQFF	TGTGCCAGCAGCGAATTTACAGGGGCCAATGAGCAGTTCTTC
TRBD2	TRBV10-3	TRBJ2-3	-	CAIRRTSGTDTQYF	TGTGCCATCAGGAGGACTAGCGGCACAGATACGCAGTATTTT
-	TRBV2	TRBJ1-2	-	CASSDWGRDYSNYGYTF	TGTGCCAGCAGTGATTGGGGGCGAGACTACTCTAACTATGGCTACACCTTC
-	TRBV18	TRBJ2-2	-	CASSPYIWANTGELFF	TGTGCCAGCTCACCCTATATTTGGGCGAACACCGGGGAGCTGTTTTTT
TRBD1	TRBV28	TRBJ2-7	-	CASSVSGGQGVYEQYF	TGTGCCAGCAGTGTATCGGGGGGACAGGGTGTCTACGAGCAGTACTTC
-	TRBV21-1	TRBJ2-3	once	CASSTSGRGTDTQYF	TGTGCCAGCAGCACTAGCGGGAGAGGCACAGATACGCAGTATTTT
TRBD1	TRBV7-3	TRBJ2-3	-	CASSRTGESTDTQYF	TGTGCCAGCAGCCGGACAGGGGAGAGCACAGATACGCAGTATTTT
-	TRBV5-1	TRBJ2-7	-	CASSSSGGGHYEQYF	TGCGCCAGCAGCTCCTCTGGGGGAGGACACTACGAGCAGTACTTC
TRBD1	TRBV6-5	TRBJ2-7	-	CASSGRDRGDEQYF	TGTGCCAGCAGTGGCCGGGACAGGGGGGACGAGCAGTACTTC
TRBD2	TRBV5-1	TRBJ2-5	-	CASSLGSGWIQETQYF	TGCGCCAGCAGCTTGGGTAGCGGGTGGATCCAAGAGACCCAGTACTTC
-	TRBV6-1	TRBJ1-5	medium-sized	CASRPPFRSNQPQHF	TGTGCCAGCAGACCTCCCTTTAGGAGCAATCAGCCCCAGCATTTT
-	TRBV4-1	TRBJ2-3	-	CASRQRPTTDTQYF	TGCGCCAGCAGACAGCGACCGACCACAGATACGCAGTATTTT
TRBD2	TRBV6-5	TRBJ2-4	-	CASSSGTSGNIQYF	TGTGCCAGCAGTTCCGGGACTAGCGGAAACATTCAGTACTTC
-	TRBV5-4	TRBJ2-7	-	CASSSSAEQYF	TGTGCCAGCAGCTCCAGCGCCGAGCAGTACTTC
-	TRBV28	TRBJ1-4	-	CASSFPTGFLNEKLFF	TGTGCCAGCAGTTTCCCCACAGGCTTTCTGAATGAAAAACTGTTTTTT
TRBD2	TRBV19	TRBJ2-2	-	CASSIVPTSGRAGTGELFF	TGTGCCAGTAGTATAGTTCCCACTAGCGGGAGGGCCGGAACCGGGGAGCTGTTTTTT
TRBD1	TRBV19	TRBJ2-7	-	CASSRAGGESYEQYF	TGTGCCAGTAGCCGGGCAGGGGGAGAATCCTACGAGCAGTACTTC
TRBD1	TRBV7-9	TRBJ2-1	-	CASIATGGSYNEQFF	TGTGCCAGCATCGCGACAGGGGGCTCCTACAATGAGCAGTTCTTC
-	TRBV28	TRBJ1-5	-	CASSTYPGTGNQPQHF	TGTGCCAGCAGTACTTACCCAGGGACGGGCAATCAGCCCCAGCATTTT
-	TRBV6-5	TRBJ1-2	-	CASKKGNRGYTF	TGTGCCAGCAAAAAGGGTAATCGGGGCTACACCTTC
TRBD1	TRBV19	TRBJ1-5	-	CASSIPGQGGFQPQHF	TGTGCCAGTAGTATACCGGGACAGGGGGGTTTTCAGCCCCAGCATTTT
TRBD1	TRBV6-1	TRBJ1-5	once	CASSAGYRGRRNQPQHF	TGTGCCAGCAGTGCCGGATACAGGGGTCGTCGCAATCAGCCCCAGCATTTT
-	TRBV2	TRBJ1-1	-	CASSERGGTEAFF	TGTGCCAGCAGTGAAAGAGGGGGCACTGAAGCTTTCTTT
-	TRBV5-4	TRBJ2-3	few	CASSLSGPAKPTDTQYF	TGTGCCAGCAGCTTGTCCGGGCCAGCGAAACCCACAGATACGCAGTATTTT
-	TRBV18	TRBJ2-7	-	CASSPRGQPGSAYYEQYF	TGTGCCAGCTCACCACGGGGCCAGCCGGGGTCAGCCTACTACGAGCAGTACTTC
TRBD1	TRBV4-1	TRBJ1-1	-	CASSHWDRNTEAFF	TGCGCCAGCAGCCATTGGGACAGGAACACTGAAGCTTTCTTT